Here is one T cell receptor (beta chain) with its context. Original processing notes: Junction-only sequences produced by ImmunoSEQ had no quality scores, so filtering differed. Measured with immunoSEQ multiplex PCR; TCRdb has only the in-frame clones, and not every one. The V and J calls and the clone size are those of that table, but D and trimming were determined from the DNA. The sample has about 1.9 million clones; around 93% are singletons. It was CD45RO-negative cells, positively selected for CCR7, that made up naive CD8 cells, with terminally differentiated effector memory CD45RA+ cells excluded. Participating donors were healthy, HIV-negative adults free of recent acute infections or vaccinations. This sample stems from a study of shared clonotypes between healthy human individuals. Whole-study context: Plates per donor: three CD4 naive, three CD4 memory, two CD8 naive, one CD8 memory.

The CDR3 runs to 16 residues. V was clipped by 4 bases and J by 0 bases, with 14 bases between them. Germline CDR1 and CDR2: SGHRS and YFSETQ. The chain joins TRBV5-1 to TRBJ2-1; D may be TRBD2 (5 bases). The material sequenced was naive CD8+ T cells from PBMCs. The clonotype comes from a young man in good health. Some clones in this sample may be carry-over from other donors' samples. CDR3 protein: CASSREAAPSYNEQFF. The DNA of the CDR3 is TGCGCCAGCAGCAGAGAAGCGGCCCCCTCCTACAATGAGCAGTTCTTC.